This TCR beta chain was sequenced in a study of control samples from healthy donors and cancer patients. This CDR3 contains 16 residues. Here immunoSEQ multiplex PCR was the method, and the copy in TCRdb shows in-frame clones only, minus some. The repertoire holds about 140,000 clones, with 88% as singletons. This TCR came from a man younger than 35 in good health. What was sequenced was blood. The genes are TRBV1 and TRBJ2-7; TRBD2 was called by the table and not checked on the DNA. TRBV1 is deemed a pseudogene. The chain's CDR3 is CTSSQEGRDGTYEQYF. The CDR3 bases are TGCACCAGCAGCCAAGAGGGGAGGGACGGGACCTACGAGCAGTACTTC.